The clone carrying this TCR beta chain was picked up a small number of times. Antigen: not known. Study-wide findings and caveats: Tumor Treg TCRs overlapped most with tumor naive CD4+ cells. The larger cohort examined one V-J beta rearrangement, not whole repertoires.

After constant-region reverse-primer amplification, full-length variable regions underwent semi-nested PCR with Nested Universal Primer A. MiXCR, applied by TCRdb to the 5' RACE reads, yields one record per CDR3 protein. This sample carries about 61,000 distinct CDR3 sequences, roughly 30% of them seen once, and the ten largest clones take 2% to 2.5%. Purified naive CD4+ T cells were depleted of CD25+ Tregs. The source is a female donor with breast cancer. The sequencing input was tumor-infiltrating naive CD4+ T cells sorted from the breast tumor. Noted subset: naive CD4+ T cells, CD4+CD45RA+CD25-.

The CDR3 sequence: CASSQGAPNQPQHF. As DNA, the CDR3 is TGTGCCAGCAGCCAAGGGGCCCCCAATCAGCCCCAGCATTTT. J is TRBJ1-5 and V is TRBV4-2; D ambiguous. This CDR3 has 14 amino acids. Germline-derived CDR1 and CDR2 are LGHNA and YNFKEQ. V was cut by 1 base and J by 3 bases, with 7 bases left in between.